The present T cell receptor (beta chain) was sequenced within a study of blood T cells in healthy people across ages. Study-level results: Versus aged donors, long-lived donors had higher diversity and more naive CD4+ cells. Roughly linear declines in TCR beta diversity per million T cells occurred with age.

Sample-barcoded 5' priming and a J-beta primer mix drove a second PCR of roughly 7 to 11 cycles. TCRdb called the 5' RACE reads again in MiXCR, with one record for every CDR3 protein. The data show 1,100,000 or so distinct CDR3 sequences, with 35% to 50% seen just once and over 15% held by the top ten. Regarding this clonotype: Its antigen remains unidentified.

CDR3 size: 16 residues. Germline values: CDR1 LGHNA, CDR2 YNFKEQ. The V end was cut by 0 bases, the J end by 6 bases, with 14 bases between. The TCR originated in a woman aged 55 to 70 in good health. Sequencing was carried out using blood. The V call is TRBV4-2, the J call TRBJ1-4, with TRBD1 as a possible D gene (6 bases). The CDR3 loop is CASSQDAGRGDEKLFF. The CDR3 DNA sequence: TGTGCCAGCAGCCAAGATGCGGGCAGGGGAGATGAAAAACTGTTTTTT.